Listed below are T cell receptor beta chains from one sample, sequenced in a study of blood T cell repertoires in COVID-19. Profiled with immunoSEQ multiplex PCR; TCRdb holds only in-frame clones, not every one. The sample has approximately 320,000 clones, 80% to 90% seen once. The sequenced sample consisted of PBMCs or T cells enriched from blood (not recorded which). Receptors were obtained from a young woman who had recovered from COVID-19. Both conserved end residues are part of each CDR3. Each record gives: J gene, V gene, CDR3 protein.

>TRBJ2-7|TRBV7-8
CASSRQASGRTEQYF
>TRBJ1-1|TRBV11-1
CASSFGTGDTEAFF
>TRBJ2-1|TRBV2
CASSEGIAGGHPGSYNEQFF
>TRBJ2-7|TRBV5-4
CASSPGTSGLTYEQYF
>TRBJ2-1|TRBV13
CASSGETSGGDSYNEQFF
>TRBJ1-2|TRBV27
CASSRRIGGGITNYGYTF
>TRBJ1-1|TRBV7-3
CASSFAGNTEAFF
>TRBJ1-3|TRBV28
CASSFERGHITGNTIYF
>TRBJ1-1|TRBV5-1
CASSLVPQSGGGTEAFF
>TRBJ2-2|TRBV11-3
CASSLDREGRLFF
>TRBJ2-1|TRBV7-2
CASGTIGEQFF
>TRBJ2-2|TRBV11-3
CASSLGLAGNTGELFF
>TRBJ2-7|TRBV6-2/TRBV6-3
CASSFIGLAGGPHEQYF
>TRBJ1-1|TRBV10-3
CAGGDSLAEAFF
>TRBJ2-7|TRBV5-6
CASSLIPPGQSNEQYF
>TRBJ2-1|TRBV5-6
CASSLGQGILEQFF
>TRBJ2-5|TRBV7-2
CASSSARQETQYF
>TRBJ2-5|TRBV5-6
CASSLGSGRGGETQYF
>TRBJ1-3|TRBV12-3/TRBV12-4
CASSFSGNTIYF
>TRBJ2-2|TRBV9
CASSEIGQDTGELFF
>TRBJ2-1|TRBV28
CASSSPGVAYYNEQFF
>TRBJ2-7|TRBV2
CASDRQGVVQYF
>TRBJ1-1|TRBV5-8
CASSLVPPGAFF
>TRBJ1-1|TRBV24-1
CAADSPGSPEAFF